One sample yielded the 16 T cell receptor beta chains listed below, sequenced in a study of prognosis after radiotherapy for stage I lung cancer (dated by TCRdb to the early 2020s). Sequencing was performed on an Illumina HiSeq 3000. The TCR beta CDR3 region was amplified from genomic DNA by two rounds of multiplex PCR. In the first PCR round, primers specific to each TRBV and TRBJ gene were used, and the primer sequences were filed in Chinese patent CN105087789A. TCRdb's own reprocessing of the public reads used fastp at Q25 and MiXCR and kept productive beta chains. One record per CDR3 amino acid sequence lists the most common genes and DNA. Counted in this sample were 30,000 to 40,000 distinct CDR3 sequences; around a third of them appeared once. The leading ten clones occupy about 25% of the sample. This specimen consisted of PBMCs, obtained before or after stereotactic body radiation therapy (not recorded which). These receptor sequences come from a donor of 50 years or more with non-small cell lung cancer.

With respect to this clonotype: A junction boundary mismatches the germline segment, possibly from a read error. The rearrangement uses TRBV20-1 and TRBJ1-2; maybe TRBD1 (5 bases). CDR1 is DFQATT and CDR2 is SNEGSKA in the germline V gene (reference sequence). This CDR3 has 13 residues. The CDR3 sequence is CSARDAGNYVYAF. The DNA for the CDR3 is TGCAGTGCTAGAGATGCAGGGAACTATGTCTACGCCTTC.

In the case of this clonotype: This likely stems from a read error, as it lies one base from a far larger clone. This chain links TRBV6-2 or TRBV6-3 with TRBJ1-6; no clear D. This CDR3 region has 12 residues. Trimming removed 6 bases at V and 14 bases at J, with 14 bases between. The germline V gene encodes CDR1 MNHEY and CDR2 SVGEGT. Written as DNA, the CDR3 is TGTGCCAGCAGGGGTCCAAAGGCGGCCCTCCACTTT. Amino acid sequence: CASRGPKAALHF.

This clonotype has a count of ten or more. The chain has TRBV20-1 and TRBJ1-2, with D hard to call. Germline CDR1 reads DFQATT; CDR2 reads SNEGSKA (reference sequence). This CDR3 has 14 amino acids. Trimming removed 1 base at V and 2 bases at J, with 11 bases between. CDR3 DNA sequence: TGCAGTGCTAGAGTTCGCGCGGAGAACTATGGCTACACCTTC. It codes for CSARVRAENYGYTF.

The chain combines TRBV6-2 or TRBV6-3 with TRBJ1-3; no clear D gene. This CDR3 is built from 14 residues. Germline-derived CDR1 and CDR2 are MNHEY and SVGEGT. Trimming removed 5 bases from V and 4 bases from J, with 12 bases in between. The CDR3 nucleotides read TGTGCCAGCAGTACCCGGGCATCAGGAAACACCATATATTTT. This encodes CASSTRASGNTIYF.

The chain is built from TRBV6-1 and TRBJ1-6; a possible D gene is TRBD1 (6 bases). CDR3 size: 15 residues. Per the germline V gene, CDR1 is MNHNS and CDR2 is SASEGT. Deletions cut 7 bases from V and 3 bases from J, with 13 bases between. The CDR3 region is CASIPDRYYNSPLHF. The CDR3 DNA reads TGTGCCAGCATACCCGACAGGTACTATAATTCACCCCTCCACTTT.

This clonotype came up many times. This rearrangement joins TRBV2 to TRBJ2-2; 14 bases match TRBD2. This CDR3 comprises 18 residues. Germline assignment: CDR1 SNHLY and CDR2 FYNNEI. V trimming: 0 bases; J trimming: 5 bases; junction bases outside the gene matches: 5. The CDR3, as DNA: TGTGCCAGCAGTGAAGCCTCGACTAGCGGGGGGGAAACCGGGGAGCTGTTTTTT. Its protein is CASSEASTSGGETGELFF.

At least ten counts were recorded for this clonotype. At one end the junction does not follow the germline gene, possibly because of a read error. The gene calls are TRBV7-7 and TRBJ1-3, with 10 bases matching TRBD1. This CDR3 is 18 amino acids long. CDR1 SSHAT and CDR2 FNYEAQ come from the germline V gene (reference sequence). The CDR3 region is CASSHSGQGRISGNTIYF. The DNA for the CDR3 is TGTGCTAGCAGCCACTCGGGACAGGGGCGCATATCTGGAAACACCATATATTTT.

With regard to this clonotype: Since a much larger clone is just one base distant, this may be a read error. The chain has TRBV6-2 or TRBV6-3 and TRBJ2-7, with TRBD1 matching 9 bases. Germline CDR1 is MNHEY and CDR2 is SVGEGT. The CDR3 sequence is 15 residues long. The CDR3 DNA reads as TGTGCCGGCAGTTCCGGGACAGGGAGCTCCTACGAGCAGTACTTC. Translation gives CAGSSGTGSSYEQYF.

This clonotype was detected many times. The V gene is TRBV7-9, the J gene TRBJ2-1; D is perhaps TRBD1 or TRBD2 (5 bases each). CDR3 size: 14 residues. Trimming took 1 base from V and 11 from J, leaving 15 bases between them. Germline V gene lookup returns CDR1 SEHNR and CDR2 FQNEAQ (reference sequence). CDR3 region: CASSLVIEGIQQFF. CDR3 sequence (DNA): TGTGCCAGCAGCTTAGTAATAGAGGGGATTCAGCAGTTCTTC.

This clonotype was seen repeatedly, ten times or more. The rearrangement joins TRBV14 to TRBJ1-1; a possible D gene is TRBD1 (5 bases). The CDR3 consists of 16 residues. Per germline, CDR1 SGHDN and CDR2 FVKESK. V gave up 3 bases and J gave up 6 bases, with 20 bases separating them. The CDR3 sequence: CASSQPGEGVEAEAFF. The CDR3, as DNA: TGTGCCAGCAGCCAGCCTGGGGAAGGGGTGGAAGCTGAAGCTTTCTTT.

The rearrangement joins TRBV10-3 to TRBJ1-1; no firm D call. The length of the CDR3 is 14 residues. Trimming cost V 6 bases and J 1 base, with 12 bases left between them. Germline V gene data show CDR1 as ENHRY and CDR2 as SYGVKD. The DNA for the CDR3 is TGTGCCATCAGGAATCCCGACCAGAACACTGAAGCTTTCTTT. It encodes CAIRNPDQNTEAFF.

This clonotype was seen many times. The chain carries TRBV19 and TRBJ1-5, with TRBD1 matching over 7 bases. CDR1 is LNHDA and CDR2 is SQIVND in the germline V gene (reference sequence). The CDR3 is 15 residues long. Unmatched junction bases numbered 13, after V lost 5 bases and J lost 9 bases. CDR3 in DNA: TGTGCCAGTAGTTCAGCGGCAGGGGGTGGATGGCCCCAGCATTTT. This encodes CASSSAAGGGWPQHF.

This clonotype has a count of ten or more. The V call is TRBV4-1, the J call TRBJ2-3; the D is unclear. V was cut by 3 bases and J by 2 bases, with 12 bases left in between. This CDR3 has 15 residues. The germline gives CDR1 MGHRA, CDR2 YSYEKL. The DNA for the CDR3 is TGCGCCAGCAGCCAGCTTAGAGTTTTCACAGATACGCAGTATTTT. It encodes CASSQLRVFTDTQYF.

This clonotype was seen ten or more times. This sequence joins TRBV11-3 and TRBJ1-6; possibly TRBD1 for D (6 bases). This CDR3 region has 15 residues. In germline, CDR1 is SGHNT, CDR2 YENEEA. V shed 5 bases and J shed 8 bases, with 16 bases lying between them. The CDR3 is CASSLDGQKDSPLHF. The CDR3 DNA is TGTGCCAGCAGCCTGGACGGACAGAAAGATTCACCCCTCCACTTT.

This clonotype was seen at least ten times. V usage is TRBV28 and J usage is TRBJ2-5, with D uncertain. The V gene lost 6 bases and the J gene lost 5 bases, with 10 bases spanning the gap. CDR3 length: 12 residues. Germline-derived CDR1 and CDR2 are MDHEN and SYDVKM. The CDR3 nucleotides read TGTGCCAGCAGGGAGAATCGGGAGACCCAGTACTTC. It specifies CASRENRETQYF.

This rearrangement joins TRBV7-2 to TRBJ2-1; TRBD1 or TRBD2 may be the D gene (5 bases each). Trimming took 6 bases from V and 1 from J, leaving 13 bases between them. Germline V lookup: CDR1 SGHTA, CDR2 FQGNSA. The CDR3 has 15 residues. This chain's CDR3 is CASRKKGRSYNEQFF. In DNA form, the CDR3 reads TGTGCCAGCAGAAAAAAGGGGAGATCCTACAATGAGCAGTTCTTC.